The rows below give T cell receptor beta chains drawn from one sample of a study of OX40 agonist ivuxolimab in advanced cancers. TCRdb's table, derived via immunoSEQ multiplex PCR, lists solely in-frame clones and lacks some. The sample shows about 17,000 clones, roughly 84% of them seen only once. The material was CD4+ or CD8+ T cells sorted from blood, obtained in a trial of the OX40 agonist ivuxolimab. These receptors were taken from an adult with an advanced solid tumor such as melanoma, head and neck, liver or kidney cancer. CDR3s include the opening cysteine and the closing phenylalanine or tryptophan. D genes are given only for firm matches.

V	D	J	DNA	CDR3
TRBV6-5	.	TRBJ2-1	TGTGCCAGCAGTTACGAGCGTACCTACAATGAGCAGTTCTTC	CASSYERTYNEQFF
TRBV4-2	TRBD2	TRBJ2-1	TGTGCCAGCAGCCAAGAGGCGACTAGCGGGGACTATGAGCAGTTCTTC	CASSQEATSGDYEQFF
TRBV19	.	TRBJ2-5	TGTGCCAGTAGCTGGACAGTTGGTGAGCAGTACTTC	CASSWTVGEQYF
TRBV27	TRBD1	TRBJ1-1	TGTGCCAGCAGTTTATCTTTGACAGGGGGCACTGAAGCTTTCTTT	CASSLSLTGGTEAFF
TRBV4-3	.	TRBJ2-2	TGCGCCAGCAGCCGATCCCCTGGGCCCGGGGAGCTGTTTTTT	CASSRSPGPGELFF
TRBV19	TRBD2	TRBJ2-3	TGTGCCAGTGGATCGGGACTAGCGGGGTCTAGCACAGATACGCAGTATTTT	CASGSGLAGSSTDTQYF
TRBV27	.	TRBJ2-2	TGTGCCAGCAGACAAACAGGGTATTGGACCGGGGAGCTGTTTTTT	CASRQTGYWTGELFF
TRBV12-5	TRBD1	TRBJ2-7	TGTGCTAGTGGCCTGGGACAGGGGGCAGGCTACGAGCAGTACTTC	CASGLGQGAGYEQYF
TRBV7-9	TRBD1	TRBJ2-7	TGTGCCAGCAGCTCCCACAAAGTTGGACAGGGGGCGTACGAGCAGTACTTC	CASSSHKVGQGAYEQYF
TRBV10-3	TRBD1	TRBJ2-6	TGTGCCACCAGACAGGGGGCCAACTTATTTTCTGGGGCCAACGTCCTGACTTTC	CATRQGANLFSGANVLTF
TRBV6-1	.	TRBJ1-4	TGTGCCAGCAGTGAATATTTAGGGCTCAGGGAAAAACTGTTTTTT	CASSEYLGLREKLFF
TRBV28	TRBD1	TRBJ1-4	TGTGCCAGCAGTTCCCGGGACAGGGGAACTAATGAAAAACTGTTTTTT	CASSSRDRGTNEKLFF
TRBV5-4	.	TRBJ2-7	TGTGCCAGCAGCTTGGTTGGGGCCGGCAGGGTGAGCGAGCAGTACTTC	CASSLVGAGRVSEQYF
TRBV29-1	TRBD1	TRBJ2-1	TGCAGCGACTACAGGGGGCGTTACAATGAGCAGTTCTTC	CSDYRGRYNEQFF